Listed below are T cell receptor beta chains from one sample, sequenced in a study of T-cell memory formation after mild COVID-19. TCRdb redid the calling of the 5' RACE reads with MiXCR, one entry per CDR3 protein. Of hundreds of thousands of distinct CDR3 sequences listed, 15% to 20% are singletons. The sequencing input was PBMCs or a T cell subset sorted from them (not recorded which). These receptors all stem from a man younger than 35 who had mild COVID-19 (a few samples of this study predate the infection). Cell type and time point are not known. Both conserved end residues are part of each CDR3. Fields, in order: V gene, CDR3 protein.

V gene: TRBV5-1; CDR3 protein: CASSSRRLNTQYF
V gene: TRBV10-3; CDR3 protein: CAISESGRNIQYF
V gene: TRBV21-1; CDR3 protein: CASSKAGAKNIQYF
V gene: TRBV5-1; CDR3 protein: CASTDRASTDTQYF
V gene: TRBV6-2/TRBV6-3; CDR3 protein: CASTYLGGGYGYTF
V gene: TRBV12-3/TRBV12-4; CDR3 protein: CASSPDNGRPQHF
V gene: TRBV29-1; CDR3 protein: CSVDGTGETDTQYF
V gene: TRBV9; CDR3 protein: CASSVQTGPEQFF
V gene: TRBV5-1; CDR3 protein: CASSLAPGGVSEAFF
V gene: TRBV7-2; CDR3 protein: CASSLASGTNEQFF
V gene: TRBV7-6; CDR3 protein: CASSPQGDQETQYF
V gene: TRBV5-1; CDR3 protein: CASSLGYTTYEQYF
V gene: TRBV5-1; CDR3 protein: CASSPGTGWTGELFF
V gene: TRBV7-3; CDR3 protein: CASSPGWEPPETQYF
V gene: TRBV7-2; CDR3 protein: CASSGTSGGGTKNIQYF
V gene: TRBV7-6; CDR3 protein: CASSSGQYSPLHF
V gene: TRBV12-3/TRBV12-4; CDR3 protein: CASMRGLAKGTQYF
V gene: TRBV15; CDR3 protein: CATSRDEASTDTQYF
V gene: TRBV5-1; CDR3 protein: CASSFSGASTDTQYF
V gene: TRBV3-1; CDR3 protein: CASSQVRGGRTDTQYF
V gene: TRBV6-5; CDR3 protein: CASSYGGTGAAETQYF
V gene: TRBV5-1; CDR3 protein: CASSRVYRDTQYF
V gene: TRBV7-2; CDR3 protein: CASSLGQKPDTQYF
V gene: TRBV18; CDR3 protein: CASSPDSGRGSREKLFF
V gene: TRBV3-1; CDR3 protein: CASSQVRTQGTQYF
V gene: TRBV7-3; CDR3 protein: CASSLRRVHNEQFF
V gene: TRBV6-2/TRBV6-3; CDR3 protein: CASSRLDRSSYNEQFF
V gene: TRBV7-8; CDR3 protein: CASTGLGVRPADEQFF
V gene: TRBV7-2; CDR3 protein: CASSPGRGNYGYTF